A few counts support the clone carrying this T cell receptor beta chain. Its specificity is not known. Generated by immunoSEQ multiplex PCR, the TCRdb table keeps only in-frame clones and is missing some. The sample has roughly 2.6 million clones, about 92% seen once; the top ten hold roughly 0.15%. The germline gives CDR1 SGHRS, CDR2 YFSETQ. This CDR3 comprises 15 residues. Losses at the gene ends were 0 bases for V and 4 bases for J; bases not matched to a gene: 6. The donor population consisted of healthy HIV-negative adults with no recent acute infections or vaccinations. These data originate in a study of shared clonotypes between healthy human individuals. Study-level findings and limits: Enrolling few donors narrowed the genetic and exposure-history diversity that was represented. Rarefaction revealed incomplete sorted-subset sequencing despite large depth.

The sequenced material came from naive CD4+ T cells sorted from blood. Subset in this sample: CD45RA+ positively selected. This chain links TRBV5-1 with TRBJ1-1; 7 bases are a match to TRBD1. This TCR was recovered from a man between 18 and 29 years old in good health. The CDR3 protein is CASSLEQGSATEAFF. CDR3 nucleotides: TGCGCCAGCAGCTTGGAACAGGGGTCTGCCACTGAAGCTTTCTTT.